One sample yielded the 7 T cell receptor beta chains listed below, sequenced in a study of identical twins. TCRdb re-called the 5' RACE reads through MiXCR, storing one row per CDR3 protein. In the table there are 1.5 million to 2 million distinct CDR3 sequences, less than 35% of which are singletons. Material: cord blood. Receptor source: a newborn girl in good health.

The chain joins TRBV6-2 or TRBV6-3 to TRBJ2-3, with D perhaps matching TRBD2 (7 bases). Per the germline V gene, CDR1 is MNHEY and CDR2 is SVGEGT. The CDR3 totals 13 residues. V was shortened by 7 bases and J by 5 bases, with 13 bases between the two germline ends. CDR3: CASTRGAVDTQYF. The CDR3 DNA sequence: TGTGCCAGCACTCGGGGGGCCGTAGATACGCAGTATTTT.

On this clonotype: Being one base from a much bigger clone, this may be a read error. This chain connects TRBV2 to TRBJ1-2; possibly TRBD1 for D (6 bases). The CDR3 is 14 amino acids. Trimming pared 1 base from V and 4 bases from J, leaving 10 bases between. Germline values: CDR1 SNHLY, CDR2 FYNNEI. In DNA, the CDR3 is TGTGCCAGCAGTGAAGGGACAGTGGGCTATGGCTACACCTTC. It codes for CASSEGTVGYGYTF.

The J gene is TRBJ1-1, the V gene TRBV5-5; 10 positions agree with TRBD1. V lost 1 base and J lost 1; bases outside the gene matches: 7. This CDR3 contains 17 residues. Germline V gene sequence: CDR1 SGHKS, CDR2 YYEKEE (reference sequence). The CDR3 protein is CASSLRQGAYRNTEAFF. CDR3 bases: TGTGCCAGCAGCTTGAGACAGGGGGCGTATAGGAACACTGAAGCTTTCTTT. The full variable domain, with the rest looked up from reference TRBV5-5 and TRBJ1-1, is DAGVTQSPTHLIKTRGQQVTLRCSPISGHKSVSWYQQVLGQGPQFIFQYYEKEERGRGNFPDRFSARQFPNYSSELNVNALLLGDSALYLCASSLRQGAYRNTEAFFGQGTRLTVV.

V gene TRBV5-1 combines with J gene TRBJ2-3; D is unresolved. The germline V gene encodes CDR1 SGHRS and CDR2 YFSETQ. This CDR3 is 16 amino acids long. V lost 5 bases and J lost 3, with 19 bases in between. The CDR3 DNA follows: TGCGCCAGCAGTCCTGGGCCTCTTCTCGGGACAGATACGCAGTATTTT. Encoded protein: CASSPGPLLGTDTQYF.

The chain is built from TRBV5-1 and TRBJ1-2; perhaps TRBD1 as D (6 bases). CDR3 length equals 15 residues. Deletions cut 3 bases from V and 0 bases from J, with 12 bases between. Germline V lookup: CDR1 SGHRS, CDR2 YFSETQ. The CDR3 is CASSWTDGANYGYTF. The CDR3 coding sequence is TGCGCCAGCAGCTGGACAGACGGAGCTAACTATGGCTACACCTTC. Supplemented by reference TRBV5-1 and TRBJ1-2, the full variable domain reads KAGVTQTPRYLIKTRGQQVTLSCSPISGHRSVSWYQQTPGQGLQFLFEYFSETQRNKGNFPGRFSGRQFSNSRSEMNVSTLELGDSALYLCASSWTDGANYGYTFGSGTRLTVV.

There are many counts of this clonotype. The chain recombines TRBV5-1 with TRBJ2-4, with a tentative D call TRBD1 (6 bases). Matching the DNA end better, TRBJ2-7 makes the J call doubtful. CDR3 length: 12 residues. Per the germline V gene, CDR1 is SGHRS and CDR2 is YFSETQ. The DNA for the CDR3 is TGCGCCAGCAGCCGGGACAAGAACGAGCAGTACTTC. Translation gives CASSRDKNEQYF.

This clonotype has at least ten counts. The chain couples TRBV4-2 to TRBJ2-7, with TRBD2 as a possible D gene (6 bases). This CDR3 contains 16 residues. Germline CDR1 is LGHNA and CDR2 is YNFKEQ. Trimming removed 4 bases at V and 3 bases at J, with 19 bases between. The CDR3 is CASSPSMGGTFYEQYF. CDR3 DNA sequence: TGTGCCAGCAGCCCCTCCATGGGCGGGACTTTCTACGAGCAGTACTTC.